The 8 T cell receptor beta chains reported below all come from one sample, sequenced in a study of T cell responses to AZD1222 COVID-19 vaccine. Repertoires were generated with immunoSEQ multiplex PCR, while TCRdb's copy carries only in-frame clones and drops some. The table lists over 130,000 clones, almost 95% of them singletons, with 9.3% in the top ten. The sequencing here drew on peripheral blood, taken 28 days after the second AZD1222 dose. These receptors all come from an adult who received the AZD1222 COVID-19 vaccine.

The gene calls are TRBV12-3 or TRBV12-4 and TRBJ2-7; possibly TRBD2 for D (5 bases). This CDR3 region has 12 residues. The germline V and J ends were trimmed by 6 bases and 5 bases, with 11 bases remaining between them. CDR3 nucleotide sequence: TGTGCCAGCAGCCTATCGGGGAACGAGCAGTACGTC. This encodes CASSLSGNEQYV.

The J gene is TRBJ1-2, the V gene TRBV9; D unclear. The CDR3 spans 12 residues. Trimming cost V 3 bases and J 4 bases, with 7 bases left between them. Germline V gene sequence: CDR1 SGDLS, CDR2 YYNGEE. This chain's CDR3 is CASSALRYGYTF. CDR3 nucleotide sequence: TGTGCCAGCAGCGCACTTCGCTATGGCTACACCTTC. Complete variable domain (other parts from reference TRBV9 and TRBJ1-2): DSGVTQTPKHLITATGQRVTLRCSPRSGDLSVYWYQQSLDQGLQFLIQYYNGEERAKGNILERFSAQQFPDLHSELNLSSLELGDSALYFCASSALRYGYTFGSGTRLTVV.

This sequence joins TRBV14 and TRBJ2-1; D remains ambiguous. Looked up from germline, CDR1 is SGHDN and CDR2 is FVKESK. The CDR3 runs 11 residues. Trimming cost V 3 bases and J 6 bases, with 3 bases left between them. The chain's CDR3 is CASSQSNEQFF. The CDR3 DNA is TGTGCCAGCAGCCAGAGCAATGAGCAGTTCTTC.

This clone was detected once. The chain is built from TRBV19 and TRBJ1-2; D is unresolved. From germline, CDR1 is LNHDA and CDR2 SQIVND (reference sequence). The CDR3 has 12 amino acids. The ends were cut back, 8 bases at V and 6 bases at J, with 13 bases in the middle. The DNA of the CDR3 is TGTGCCAGTGGCGAGTGGGGAAATGGCTACACCTTC. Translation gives CASGEWGNGYTF.

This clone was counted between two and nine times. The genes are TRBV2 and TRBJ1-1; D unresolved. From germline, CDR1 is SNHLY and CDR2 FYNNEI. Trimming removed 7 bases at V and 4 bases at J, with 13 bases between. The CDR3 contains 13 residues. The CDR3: CASTEAARTEAFF. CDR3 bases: TGTGCCAGCACCGAAGCGGCCCGCACTGAAGCTTTCTTT. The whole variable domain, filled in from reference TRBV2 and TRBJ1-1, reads EPEVTQTPSHQVTQMGQEVILRCVPISNHLYFYWYRQILGQKVEFLVSFYNNEISEKSEIFDDQFSVERPDGSNFTLKIRSTKLEDSAMYFCASTEAARTEAFFGQGTRLTVV.

CDR3 residues: CASSDQAPWYFTEAFF. The CDR3 DNA sequence: TGCGCCAGCAGTGACCAGGCCCCCTGGTATTTTACTGAAGCTTTCTTT. The V gene is TRBV10-1, the J gene TRBJ1-1, with D unresolved. The CDR3 is made up of 16 amino acids. The ends were cut back, 3 bases at V and 5 bases at J, with 19 bases in the middle. Germline lookup yields CDR1 WNHNN and CDR2 SYGVQD (reference sequence).

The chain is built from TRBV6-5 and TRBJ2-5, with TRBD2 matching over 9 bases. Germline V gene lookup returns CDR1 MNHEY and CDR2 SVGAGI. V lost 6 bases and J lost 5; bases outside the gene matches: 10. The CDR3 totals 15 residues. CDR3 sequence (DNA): TGTGCCAGCAGCCCCCTTGGGCGGGGGGGCGAGACCCAGTACTTC. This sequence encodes CASSPLGRGGETQYF.

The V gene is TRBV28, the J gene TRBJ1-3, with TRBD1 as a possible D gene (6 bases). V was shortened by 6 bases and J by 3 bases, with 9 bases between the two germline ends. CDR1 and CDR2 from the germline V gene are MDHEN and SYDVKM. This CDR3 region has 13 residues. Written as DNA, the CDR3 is TGTGCCAGCAGATCACAGGGTGGAAACACCATATATTTT. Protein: CASRSQGGNTIYF.